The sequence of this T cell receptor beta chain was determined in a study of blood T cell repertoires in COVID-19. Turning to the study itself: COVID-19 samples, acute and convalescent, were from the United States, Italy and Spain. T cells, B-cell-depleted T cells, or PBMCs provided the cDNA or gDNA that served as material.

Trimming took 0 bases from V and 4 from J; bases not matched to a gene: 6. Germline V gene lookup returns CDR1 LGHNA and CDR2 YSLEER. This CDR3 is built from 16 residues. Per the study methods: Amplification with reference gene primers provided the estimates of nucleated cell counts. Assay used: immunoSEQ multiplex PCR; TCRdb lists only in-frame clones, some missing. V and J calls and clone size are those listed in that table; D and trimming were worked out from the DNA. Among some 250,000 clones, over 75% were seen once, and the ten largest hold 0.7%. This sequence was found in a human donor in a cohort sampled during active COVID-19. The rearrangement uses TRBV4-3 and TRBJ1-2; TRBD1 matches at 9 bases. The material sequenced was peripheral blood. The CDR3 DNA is TGCGCCAGCAGCCAAGATCGGACAGGGGCGAGCTATGGCTACACCTTC. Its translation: CASSQDRTGASYGYTF.